These 14 T cell receptor beta chains were sequenced from one sample in a study of blood T cell repertoires in COVID-19. Only in-frame clones appear in the TCRdb table, and some are missing; sequencing was by immunoSEQ multiplex PCR. The sample holds about 34,000 clones; 81% are singletons and the top ten take roughly 3.1%. The source material was peripheral blood. The receptors stem from a man aged 70 or older with COVID-19, enrolled during active disease.

The genes are TRBV2 and TRBJ1-4; D call uncertain. There are 14 residues in the CDR3. Germline-derived CDR1 and CDR2 are SNHLY and FYNNEI. V lost 2 bases and J 0 bases, leaving 4 bases between the germline ends. In nucleotides, the CDR3 is TGTGCCAGCAGTGAACTTACAACTAATGAAAAACTGTTTTTT. It encodes CASSELTTNEKLFF.

The chain combines TRBV11-3 with TRBJ1-1; 7 nucleotides match TRBD1. The junction had 7 bases not matched to a gene; V was cut back by 5 bases and J by 1 base. The CDR3 sequence is 15 residues long. The germline gives CDR1 SGHNT, CDR2 YENEEA. CDR3 sequence reads: CASSPSGQRNTEAFF. The CDR3 DNA is TGTGCCAGCAGCCCGTCGGGACAGCGGAACACTGAAGCTTTCTTT.

This clone was seen a single time. V gene TRBV2 combines with J gene TRBJ2-3, with 12 nucleotides matching TRBD1. Germline trimming cut 5 bases from V and 0 bases from J; bases unmatched to any gene: 3. CDR1 is SNHLY and CDR2 is FYNNEI in the germline V gene. This CDR3 spans 16 amino acids. The CDR3 reads CASSTGTGGSTDTQYF. The CDR3 coding sequence is TGTGCCAGCAGTACCGGGACAGGGGGCAGCACAGATACGCAGTATTTT.

A few counts support this clone. V gene TRBV3-1 (or the pseudogene TRBV3-2) combines with J gene TRBJ2-7; TRBD1 is a possible D gene (6 bases). Germline V lookup: CDR1 LGHDT, CDR2 YNNKEL (reference sequence). The CDR3 runs to 11 residues. V was trimmed by 8 bases and J by 2 bases, leaving 7 bases between them. The CDR3 sequence is CASRDTYEQYF. For the CDR3, the DNA is TGTGCCAGCCGGGACACCTACGAGCAGTACTTC.

This clone came up once. The V call is TRBV14, the J call TRBJ1-2; tentative D call: TRBD1 (5 bases). Germline V lookup: CDR1 SGHDN, CDR2 FVKESK. This CDR3 is built from 14 residues. V was cut by 1 base and J by 3 bases, with 9 bases left in between. The CDR3 is CASSQVLRDYGYTF. In DNA, the CDR3 is TGTGCCAGCAGCCAAGTTCTCAGGGACTATGGCTACACCTTC.

The rearrangement uses TRBV20-1 and TRBJ2-1; 7 nucleotides line up with TRBD2. Germline V lookup: CDR1 DFQATT, CDR2 SNEGSKA (reference sequence). The CDR3 spans 15 residues. With 3 bases clipped from V and 9 bases from J, the junction kept 14 bases outside the gene matches. CDR3 bases: TGCAGTGCTAGTGTGGCTAGCGGTTACAAGGGTGAGCAGTTCTTC. It translates to CSASVASGYKGEQFF.

The chain has TRBV14 and TRBJ1-2, with a tentative D call TRBD1 (6 bases). This CDR3 has 13 amino acids. Trimming took off 5 bases at V and 1 base at J, with 8 bases between the two ends. Germline loops: CDR1 SGHDN, CDR2 FVKESK. CDR3 sequence: CASSEGVNYGYTF. The CDR3, as DNA: TGTGCCAGCAGCGAGGGGGTTAACTATGGCTACACCTTC.

The chain joins TRBV5-1 to TRBJ1-1, with a possible D match to TRBD1 (5 bases). With 0 bases removed from V and 1 base from J, the gap between germline ends came to 7 bases. The CDR3 sequence is 14 residues long. Per germline, CDR1 SGHRS and CDR2 YFSETQ. CDR3 residues: CASSLATANTEAFF. As DNA, the CDR3 is TGCGCCAGCAGCTTGGCGACAGCGAACACTGAAGCTTTCTTT.

The rearrangement uses TRBV28 and TRBJ1-6, with 9 bases that match TRBD1. Germline V gene sequence: CDR1 MDHEN, CDR2 SYDVKM. CDR3 size: 14 residues. J was trimmed by 11 bases and V by 4 bases; bases with no gene match: 6. The CDR3 sequence is CASSYGTGLPPLHF. The CDR3, as DNA: TGTGCCAGCAGTTACGGGACAGGGCTTCCACCCCTCCACTTT.

As regards this clone: Mismatch with germline at one junction end may stem from a read error. This rearrangement joins TRBV7-7 to TRBJ2-1; 9 nucleotides align to TRBD1. The germline V gene encodes CDR1 SSHAT and CDR2 FNYEAQ (reference sequence). The CDR3 totals 15 residues. The CDR3 here is CASSWGTGSYNEQFF. CDR3 bases: TGTGCTAGCAGCTGGGGGACAGGGTCCTACAATGAGCAGTTCTTC.

The rearrangement links TRBV19 to TRBJ2-2; 11 nucleotides match TRBD1. After removal of 8 bases from V and 5 bases from J, the junction contained 4 bases not matched to a gene. The CDR3 is made up of 14 amino acids. Germline V gives CDR1 LNHDA, CDR2 SQIVND (reference sequence). The CDR3 protein is CASAGTGGTGELFF. CDR3 nucleotides: TGTGCCAGTGCCGGGACAGGGGGGACCGGGGAGCTGTTTTTT.

This clone is a singleton in its sample. The rearrangement links TRBV3-1 (or the pseudogene TRBV3-2) to TRBJ1-3; tentatively, D is TRBD1 (6 bases). V lost 3 bases and J 3 bases, leaving 9 bases between the germline ends. This CDR3 is 14 amino acids long. CDR1 and CDR2 (germline): LGHDT, YNNKEL (reference sequence). The CDR3 DNA is TGTGCCAGCAGCCAGGGGGCTGGTGGAAACACCATATATTTT. Protein product: CASSQGAGGNTIYF.

The chain uses TRBV5-1 and TRBJ1-4, with D tentatively TRBD1 (5 bases). CDR1 SGHRS and CDR2 YFSETQ come from the germline V gene. Trimming removed 0 bases at V and 7 bases at J, with 7 bases between. The CDR3 is 13 residues long. The DNA for the CDR3 is TGCGCCAGCAGCTTGGACAGGCTTGAAAAACTGTTTTTT. It specifies CASSLDRLEKLFF.

The gene calls are TRBV4-1 and TRBJ2-7; 8 bases align to TRBD2. J was trimmed by 2 bases and V by 0 bases; bases with no gene match: 15. Germline CDR1 MGHRA, CDR2 YSYEKL. The CDR3 is made up of 19 amino acids. Written as DNA, the CDR3 is TGCGCCAGCAGCCAAGATTGGGGCGGGGTACTAGCGGCTGCCTACGAGCAGTACTTC. Its protein is CASSQDWGGVLAAAYEQYF.